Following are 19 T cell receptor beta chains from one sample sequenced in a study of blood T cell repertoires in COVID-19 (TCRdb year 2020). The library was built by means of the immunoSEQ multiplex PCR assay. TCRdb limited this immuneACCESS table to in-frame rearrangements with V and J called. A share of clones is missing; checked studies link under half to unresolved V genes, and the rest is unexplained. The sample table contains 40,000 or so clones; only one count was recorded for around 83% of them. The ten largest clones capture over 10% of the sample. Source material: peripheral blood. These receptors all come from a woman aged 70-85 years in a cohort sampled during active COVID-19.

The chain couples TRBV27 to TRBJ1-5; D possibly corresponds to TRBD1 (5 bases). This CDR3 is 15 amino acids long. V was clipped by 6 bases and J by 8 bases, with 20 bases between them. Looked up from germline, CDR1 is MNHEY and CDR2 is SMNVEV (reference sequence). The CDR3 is CASRDLIREEEPQHF. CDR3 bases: TGTGCCAGCAGAGACTTAATCAGGGAAGAAGAGCCCCAGCATTTT.

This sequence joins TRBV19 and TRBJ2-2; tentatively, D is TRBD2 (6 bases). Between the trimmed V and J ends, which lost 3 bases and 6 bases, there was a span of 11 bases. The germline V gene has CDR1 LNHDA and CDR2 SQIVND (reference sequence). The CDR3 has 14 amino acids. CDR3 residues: CASSIGGLAGELFF. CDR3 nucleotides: TGTGCCAGTAGTATTGGAGGGCTGGCCGGGGAGCTGTTTTTT. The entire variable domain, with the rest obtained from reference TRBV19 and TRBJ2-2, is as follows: DGGITQSPKYLFRKEGQNVTLSCEQNLNHDAMYWYRQDPGQGLRLIYYSQIVNDFQKGDIAEGYSVSREKKESFPLTVTSAQKNPTAFYLCASSIGGLAGELFFGEGSRLTVL.

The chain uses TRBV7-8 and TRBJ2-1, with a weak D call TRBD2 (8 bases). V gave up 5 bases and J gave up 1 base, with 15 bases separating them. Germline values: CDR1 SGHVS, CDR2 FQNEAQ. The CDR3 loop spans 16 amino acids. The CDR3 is CASSRGGGRSYNEQFF. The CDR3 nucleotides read TGTGCCAGCAGCCGAGGGGGCGGGAGGTCCTACAATGAGCAGTTCTTC.

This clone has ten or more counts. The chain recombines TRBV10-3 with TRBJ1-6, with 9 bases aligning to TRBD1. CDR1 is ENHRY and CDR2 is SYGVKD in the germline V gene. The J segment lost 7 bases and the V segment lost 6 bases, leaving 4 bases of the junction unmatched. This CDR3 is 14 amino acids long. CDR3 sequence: CAISRDRVNSPLHF. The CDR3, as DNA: TGTGCCATCAGCCGGGACAGGGTAAATTCACCCCTCCACTTT.

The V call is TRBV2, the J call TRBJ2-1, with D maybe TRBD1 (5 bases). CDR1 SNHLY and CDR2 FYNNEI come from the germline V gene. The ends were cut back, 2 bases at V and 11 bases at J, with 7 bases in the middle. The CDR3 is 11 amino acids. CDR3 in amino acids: CASSEWGKQFF. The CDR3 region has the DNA TGTGCCAGCAGTGAATGGGGCAAGCAGTTCTTC.

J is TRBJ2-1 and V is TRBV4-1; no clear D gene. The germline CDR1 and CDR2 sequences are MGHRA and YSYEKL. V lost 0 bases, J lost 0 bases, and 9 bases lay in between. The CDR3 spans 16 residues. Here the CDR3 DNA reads TGCGCCAGCAGCCAAGATCAGTGGAGCTCCTACAATGAGCAGTTCTTC. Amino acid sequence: CASSQDQWSSYNEQFF.

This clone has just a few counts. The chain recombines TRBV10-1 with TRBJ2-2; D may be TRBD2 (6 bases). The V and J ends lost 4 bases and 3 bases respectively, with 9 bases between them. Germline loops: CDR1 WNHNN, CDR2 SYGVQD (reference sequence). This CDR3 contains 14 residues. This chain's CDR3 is CASSASGHTGELFF. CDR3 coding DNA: TGCGCCAGCAGTGCCAGCGGGCACACCGGGGAGCTGTTTTTT.

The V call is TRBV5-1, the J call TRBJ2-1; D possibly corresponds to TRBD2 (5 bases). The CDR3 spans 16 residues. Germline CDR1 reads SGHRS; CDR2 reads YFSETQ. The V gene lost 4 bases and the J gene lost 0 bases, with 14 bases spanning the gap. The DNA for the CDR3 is TGCGCCAGCAGCGCGGGTCGCAGAAGCTCCTACAATGAGCAGTTCTTC. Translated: CASSAGRRSSYNEQFF.

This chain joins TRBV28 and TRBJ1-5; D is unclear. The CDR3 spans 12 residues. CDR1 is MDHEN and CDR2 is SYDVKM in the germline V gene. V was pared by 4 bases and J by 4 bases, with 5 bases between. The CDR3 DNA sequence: TGTGCCAGCAGTTCAGTTAATCAGCCCCAGCATTTT. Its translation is CASSSVNQPQHF.

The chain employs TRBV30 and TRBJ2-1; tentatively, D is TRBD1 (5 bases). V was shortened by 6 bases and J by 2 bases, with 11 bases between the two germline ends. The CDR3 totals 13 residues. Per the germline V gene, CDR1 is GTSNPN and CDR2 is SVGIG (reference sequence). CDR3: CACQGLTYNEQFF. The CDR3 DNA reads TGTGCCTGTCAGGGTCTGACCTACAATGAGCAGTTCTTC.

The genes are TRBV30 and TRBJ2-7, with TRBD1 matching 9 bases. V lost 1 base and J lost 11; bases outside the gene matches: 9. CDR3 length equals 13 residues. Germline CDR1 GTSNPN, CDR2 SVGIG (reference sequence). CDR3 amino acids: CAWSGGQGFIKYF. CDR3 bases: TGTGCCTGGAGTGGGGGACAGGGATTCATTAAGTACTTC. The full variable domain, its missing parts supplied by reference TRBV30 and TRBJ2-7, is SQTIHQWPATLVQPVGSPLSLECTVEGTSNPNLYWYRQAAGRGLQLLFYSVGIGQISSEVPQNLSASRPQDRQFILSSKKLLLSDSGFYLCAWSGGQGFIKYFGPGTRLTVT.

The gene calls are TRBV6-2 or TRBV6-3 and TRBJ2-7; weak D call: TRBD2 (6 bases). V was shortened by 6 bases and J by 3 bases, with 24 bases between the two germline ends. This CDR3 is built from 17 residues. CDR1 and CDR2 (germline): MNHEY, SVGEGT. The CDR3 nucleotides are TGTGCCAGCAGCTTACCGAGAACCGGGAGACTCTACTACGAGCAGTACTTC. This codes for CASSLPRTGRLYYEQYF.

The DNA for the CDR3 is TGTGCCAGCAGTTCCTTGACATCTAACTATGGCTACACCTTC. Encoded protein: CASSSLTSNYGYTF. The chain employs TRBV27 and TRBJ1-2; D is undetermined. This CDR3 is built from 14 residues. V lost 4 bases and J lost 0, with 9 bases in between. Germline V gene sequence: CDR1 MNHEY, CDR2 SMNVEV (reference sequence).

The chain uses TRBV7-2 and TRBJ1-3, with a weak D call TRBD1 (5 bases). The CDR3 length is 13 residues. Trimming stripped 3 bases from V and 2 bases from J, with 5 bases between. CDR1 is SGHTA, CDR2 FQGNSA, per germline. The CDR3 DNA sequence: TGTGCCAGCAGCTTGACAGCTGGAAACACCATATATTTT. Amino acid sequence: CASSLTAGNTIYF.

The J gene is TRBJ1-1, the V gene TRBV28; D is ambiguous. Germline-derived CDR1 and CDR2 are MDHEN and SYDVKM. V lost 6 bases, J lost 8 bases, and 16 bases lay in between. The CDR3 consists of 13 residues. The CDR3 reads CASSRIGAPEAFF. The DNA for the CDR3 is TGTGCCAGCAGCAGAATCGGAGCCCCCGAAGCTTTCTTT.

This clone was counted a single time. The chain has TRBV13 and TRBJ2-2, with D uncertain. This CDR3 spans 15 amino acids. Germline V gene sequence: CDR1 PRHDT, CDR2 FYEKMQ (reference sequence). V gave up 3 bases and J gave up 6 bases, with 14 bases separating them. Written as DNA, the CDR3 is TGTGCCAGCAGCTTCTCATTTTTAAGCGCCGGGGAGCTGTTTTTT. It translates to CASSFSFLSAGELFF.

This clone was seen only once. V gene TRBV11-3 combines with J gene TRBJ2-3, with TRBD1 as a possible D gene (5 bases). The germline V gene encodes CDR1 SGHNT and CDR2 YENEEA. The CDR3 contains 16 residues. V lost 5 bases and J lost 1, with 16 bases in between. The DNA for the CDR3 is TGTGCCAGCAGCCCCCAGGCCAGGGTAGGCACAGATACGCAGTATTTT. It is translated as CASSPQARVGTDTQYF.

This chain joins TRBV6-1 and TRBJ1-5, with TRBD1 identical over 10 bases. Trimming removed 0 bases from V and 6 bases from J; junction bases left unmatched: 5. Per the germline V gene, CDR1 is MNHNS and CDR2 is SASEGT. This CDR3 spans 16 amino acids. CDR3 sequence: CASSEATGGLGQPQHF. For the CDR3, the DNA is TGTGCCAGCAGTGAAGCGACAGGGGGCCTTGGTCAGCCCCAGCATTTT.

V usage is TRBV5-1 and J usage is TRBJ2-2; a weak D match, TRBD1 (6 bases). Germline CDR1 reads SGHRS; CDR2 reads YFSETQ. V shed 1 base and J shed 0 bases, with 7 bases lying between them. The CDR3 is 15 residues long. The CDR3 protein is CASSLRQANTGELFF. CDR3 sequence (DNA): TGCGCCAGCAGCTTGAGACAGGCGAACACCGGGGAGCTGTTTTTT.